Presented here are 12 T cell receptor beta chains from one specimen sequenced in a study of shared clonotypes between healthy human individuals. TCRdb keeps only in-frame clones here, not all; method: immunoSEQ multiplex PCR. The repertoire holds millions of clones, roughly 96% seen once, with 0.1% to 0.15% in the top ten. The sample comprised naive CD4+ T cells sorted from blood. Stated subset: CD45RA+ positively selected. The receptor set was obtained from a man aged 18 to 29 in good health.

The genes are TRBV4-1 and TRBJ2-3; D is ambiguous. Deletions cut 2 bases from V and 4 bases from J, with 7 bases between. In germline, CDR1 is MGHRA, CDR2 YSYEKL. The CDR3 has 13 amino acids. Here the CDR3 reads CASSQLLPDTQYF. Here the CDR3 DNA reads TGCGCCAGCAGCCAACTACTACCAGATACGCAGTATTTT.

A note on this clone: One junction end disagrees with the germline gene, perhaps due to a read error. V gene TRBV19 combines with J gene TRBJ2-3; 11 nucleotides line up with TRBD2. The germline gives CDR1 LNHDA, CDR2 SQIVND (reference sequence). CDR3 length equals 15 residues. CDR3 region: CASSTGLAGTDAQYF. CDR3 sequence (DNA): TGTGCCAGTAGTACAGGACTAGCGGGCACAGATGCGCAGTATTTT.

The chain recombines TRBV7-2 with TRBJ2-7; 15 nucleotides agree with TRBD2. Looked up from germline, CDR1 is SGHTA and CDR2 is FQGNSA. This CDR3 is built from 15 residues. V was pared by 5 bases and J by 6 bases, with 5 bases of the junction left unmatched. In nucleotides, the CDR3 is TGTGCCAGCAGCCCTCCGGGACTAGCGGGAGGCGAGCAGTACTTC. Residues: CASSPPGLAGGEQYF.

CDR3 region: CASSILGQGYEQYF. The CDR3 nucleotides are TGTGCCAGCAGCATACTGGGACAGGGTTACGAGCAGTACTTC. The rearrangement links TRBV5-4 to TRBJ2-7; 9 positions match TRBD1. Per germline, CDR1 SGHNT and CDR2 YYREEE (reference sequence). The CDR3 is 14 amino acids. J lost 4 bases, V lost 4 bases, and 6 bases had no gene match.

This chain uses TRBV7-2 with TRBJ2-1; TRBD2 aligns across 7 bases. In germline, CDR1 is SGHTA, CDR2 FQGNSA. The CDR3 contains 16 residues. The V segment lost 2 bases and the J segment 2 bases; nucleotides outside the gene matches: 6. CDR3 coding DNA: TGTGCCAGCAGCTTAACGTGGGACTATGCCTACAATGAGCAGTTCTTC. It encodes CASSLTWDYAYNEQFF. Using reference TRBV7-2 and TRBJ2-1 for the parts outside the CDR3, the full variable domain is GAGVSQSPSNKVTEKGKDVELRCDPISGHTALYWYRQSLGQGLEFLIYFQGNSAPDKSGLPSDRFSAERTGGSVSTLTIQRTQQEDSAVYLCASSLTWDYAYNEQFFGPGTRLTVL.

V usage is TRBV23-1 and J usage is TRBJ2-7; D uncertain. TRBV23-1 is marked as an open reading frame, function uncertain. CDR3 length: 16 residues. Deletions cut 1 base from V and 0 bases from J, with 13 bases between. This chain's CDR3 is CASSQFPRPLSYEQYF. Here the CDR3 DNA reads TGCGCCAGCAGTCAATTCCCCCGCCCCCTCTCCTACGAGCAGTACTTC.

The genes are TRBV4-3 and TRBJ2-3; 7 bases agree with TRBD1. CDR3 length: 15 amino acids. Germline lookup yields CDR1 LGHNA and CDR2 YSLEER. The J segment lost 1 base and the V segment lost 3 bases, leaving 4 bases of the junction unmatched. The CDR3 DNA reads TGCGCCAGCAGCCACGGGACAGAACGCACAGATACGCAGTATTTT. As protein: CASSHGTERTDTQYF.

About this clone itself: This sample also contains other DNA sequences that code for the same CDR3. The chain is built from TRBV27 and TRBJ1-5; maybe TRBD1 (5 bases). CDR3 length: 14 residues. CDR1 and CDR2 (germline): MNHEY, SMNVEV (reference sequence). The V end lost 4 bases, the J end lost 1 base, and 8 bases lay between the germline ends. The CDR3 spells CASSSTGSNQPQHF. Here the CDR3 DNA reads TGTGCCAGCAGTTCTACAGGCAGCAATCAGCCCCAGCATTTT.

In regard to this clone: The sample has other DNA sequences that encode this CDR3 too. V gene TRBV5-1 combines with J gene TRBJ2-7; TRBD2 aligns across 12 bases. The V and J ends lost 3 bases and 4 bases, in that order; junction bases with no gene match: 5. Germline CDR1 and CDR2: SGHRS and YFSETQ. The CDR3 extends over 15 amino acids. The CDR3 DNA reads TGCGCCAGCAGCTCCGGGACTAGCGGGCCATACGAGCAGTACTTC. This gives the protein CASSSGTSGPYEQYF.

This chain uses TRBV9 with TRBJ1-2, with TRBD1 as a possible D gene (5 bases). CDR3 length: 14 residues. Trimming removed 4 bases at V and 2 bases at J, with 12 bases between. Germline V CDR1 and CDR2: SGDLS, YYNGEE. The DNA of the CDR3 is TGTGCCAGCAGCTTTTCCACAGGCAACTATGGCTACACCTTC. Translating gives CASSFSTGNYGYTF. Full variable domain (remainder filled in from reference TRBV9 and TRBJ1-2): DSGVTQTPKHLITATGQRVTLRCSPRSGDLSVYWYQQSLDQGLQFLIQYYNGEERAKGNILERFSAQQFPDLHSELNLSSLELGDSALYFCASSFSTGNYGYTFGSGTRLTVV.

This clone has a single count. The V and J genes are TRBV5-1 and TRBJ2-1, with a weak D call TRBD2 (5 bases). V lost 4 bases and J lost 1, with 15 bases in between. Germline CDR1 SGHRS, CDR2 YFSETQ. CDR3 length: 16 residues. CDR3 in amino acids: CASSSGLGGSYNEQFF. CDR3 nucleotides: TGCGCCAGCAGCAGTGGACTGGGTGGGTCCTACAATGAGCAGTTCTTC.

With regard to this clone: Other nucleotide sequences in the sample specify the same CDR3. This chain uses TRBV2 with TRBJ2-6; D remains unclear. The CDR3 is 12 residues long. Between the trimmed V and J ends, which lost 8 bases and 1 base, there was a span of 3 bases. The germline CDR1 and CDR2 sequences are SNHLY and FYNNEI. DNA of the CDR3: TGTGCCAGCTCGTCTGGGGCCAACGTCCTGACTTTC. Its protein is CASSSGANVLTF.